This T cell receptor (beta chain) was identified during a study of T cells in Graves' hyperthyroidism and ophthalmopathy. Trimming took 1 base from V and 3 from J; bases not matched to a gene: 6. Germline CDR1 is SGHTA and CDR2 is FQGNSA. This CDR3 is built from 16 residues. Worth noting for this clonotype: Antigen specificity is unknown.

Amplification targeted TCR beta CDR3 regions from RNA transcripts. The TCR CDR3 first-round RT-PCR relied on the HTBI primer set. TCRdb passed the multiplex PCR reads through MiXCR, listing each CDR3 protein once. The repertoire consists of roughly 500,000 distinct CDR3 sequences, with around 45% occurring once and the leading ten covering 15% to 20%. Study conclusions and caveats: Ophthalmopathy was distinguished from stable hyperthyroidism by 13 V-J signatures. Ophthalmopathy was model-predicted a median 6.5 months pre-onset.

This chain uses TRBV7-2 with TRBJ2-1; 7 bases are shared with TRBD2. The sequencing sample was made of peripheral blood or thyroid tissue (not recorded which). The receptor comes from an adult woman with Graves' disease, either hyperthyroidism or ophthalmopathy (not recorded which). DNA of the CDR3: TGTGCCAGCAGCTTAGAGGCTAGCGGAATCTACAATGAGCAGTTCTTC. Its translation: CASSLEASGIYNEQFF.